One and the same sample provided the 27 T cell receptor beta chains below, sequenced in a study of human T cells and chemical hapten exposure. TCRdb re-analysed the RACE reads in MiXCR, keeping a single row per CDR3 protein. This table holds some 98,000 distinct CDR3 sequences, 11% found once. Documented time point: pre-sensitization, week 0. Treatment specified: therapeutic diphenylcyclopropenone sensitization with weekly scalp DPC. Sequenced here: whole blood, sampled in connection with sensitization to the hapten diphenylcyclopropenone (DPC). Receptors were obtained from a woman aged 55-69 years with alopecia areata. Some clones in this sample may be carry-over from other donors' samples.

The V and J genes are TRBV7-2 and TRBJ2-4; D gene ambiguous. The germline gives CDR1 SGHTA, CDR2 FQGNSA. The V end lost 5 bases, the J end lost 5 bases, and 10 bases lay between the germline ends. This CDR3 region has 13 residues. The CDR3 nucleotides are TGTGCCAGCAGCATTAACTCGGAAAACATTCAGTACTTC. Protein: CASSINSENIQYF. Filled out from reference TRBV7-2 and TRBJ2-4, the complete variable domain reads GAGVSQSPSNKVTEKGKDVELRCDPISGHTALYWYRQSLGQGLEFLIYFQGNSAPDKSGLPSDRFSAERTGGSVSTLTIQRTQQEDSAVYLCASSINSENIQYFGAGTRLSVL.

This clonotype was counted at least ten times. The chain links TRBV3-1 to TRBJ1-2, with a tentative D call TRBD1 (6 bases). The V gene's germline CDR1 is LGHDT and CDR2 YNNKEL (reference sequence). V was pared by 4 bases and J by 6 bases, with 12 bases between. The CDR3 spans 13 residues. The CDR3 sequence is CASSLSGVNGYTF. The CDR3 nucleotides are TGTGCCAGCAGCCTTTCAGGGGTGAATGGCTACACCTTC.

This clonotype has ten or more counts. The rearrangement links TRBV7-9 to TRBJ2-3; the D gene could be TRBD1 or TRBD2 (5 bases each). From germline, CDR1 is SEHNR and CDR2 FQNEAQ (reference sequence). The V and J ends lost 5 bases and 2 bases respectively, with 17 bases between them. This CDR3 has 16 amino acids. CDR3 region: CASSAPLGPLTDTQYF. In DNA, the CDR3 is TGTGCCAGCAGCGCCCCTCTGGGACCCCTCACAGATACGCAGTATTTT.

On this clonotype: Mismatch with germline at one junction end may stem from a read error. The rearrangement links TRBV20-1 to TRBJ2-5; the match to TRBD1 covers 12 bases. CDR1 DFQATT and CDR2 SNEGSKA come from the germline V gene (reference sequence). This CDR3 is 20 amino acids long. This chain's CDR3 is CSARLQGQGAPGLRQGTQYF. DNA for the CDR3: TGCAGTGCTAGGCTTCAGGGACAGGGGGCGCCGGGGTTACGGCAAGGGACCCAGTACTTC.

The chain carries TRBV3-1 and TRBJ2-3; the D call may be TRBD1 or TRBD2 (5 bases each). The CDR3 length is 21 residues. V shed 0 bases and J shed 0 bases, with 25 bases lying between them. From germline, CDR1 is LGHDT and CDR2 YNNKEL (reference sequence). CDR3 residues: CASSQETKGPWDPRSTDTQYF. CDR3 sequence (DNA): TGTGCCAGCAGCCAAGAAACTAAGGGGCCGTGGGACCCCCGAAGCACAGATACGCAGTATTTT.

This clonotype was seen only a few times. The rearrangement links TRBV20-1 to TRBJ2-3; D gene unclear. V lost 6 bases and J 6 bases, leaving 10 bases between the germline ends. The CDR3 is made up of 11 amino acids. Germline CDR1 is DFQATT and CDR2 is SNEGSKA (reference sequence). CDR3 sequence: CSAPFPDTQYF. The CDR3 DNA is TGCAGTGCCCCCTTTCCGGATACGCAGTATTTT.

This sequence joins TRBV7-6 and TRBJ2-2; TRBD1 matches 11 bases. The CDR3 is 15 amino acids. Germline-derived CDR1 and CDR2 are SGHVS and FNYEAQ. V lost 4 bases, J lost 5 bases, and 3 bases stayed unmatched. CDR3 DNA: TGTGCCAGCAGCTGGACAGGGGGCGAGACCGGGGAGCTGTTTTTT. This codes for CASSWTGGETGELFF.

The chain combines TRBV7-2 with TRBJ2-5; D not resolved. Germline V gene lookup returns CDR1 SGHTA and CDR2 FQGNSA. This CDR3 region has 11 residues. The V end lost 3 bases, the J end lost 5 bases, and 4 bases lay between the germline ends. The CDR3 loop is CASSFAETQYF. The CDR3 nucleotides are TGTGCCAGCAGCTTTGCGGAGACCCAGTACTTC.

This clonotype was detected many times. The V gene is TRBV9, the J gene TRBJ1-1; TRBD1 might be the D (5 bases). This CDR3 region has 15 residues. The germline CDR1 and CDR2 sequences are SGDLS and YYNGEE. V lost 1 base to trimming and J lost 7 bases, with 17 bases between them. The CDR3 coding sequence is TGTGCCAGCAGCGTAAGGGGAACAGAACTGATTGAAGCTTTCTTT. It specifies CASSVRGTELIEAFF. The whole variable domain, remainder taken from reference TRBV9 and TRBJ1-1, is DSGVTQTPKHLITATGQRVTLRCSPRSGDLSVYWYQQSLDQGLQFLIQYYNGEERAKGNILERFSAQQFPDLHSELNLSSLELGDSALYFCASSVRGTELIEAFFGQGTRLTVV.

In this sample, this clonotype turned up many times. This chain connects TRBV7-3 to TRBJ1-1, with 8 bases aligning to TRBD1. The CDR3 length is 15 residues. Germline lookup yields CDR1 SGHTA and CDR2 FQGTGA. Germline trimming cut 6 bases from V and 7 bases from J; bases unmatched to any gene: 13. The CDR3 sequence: CASSSQARGQGEAFF. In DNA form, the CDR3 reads TGTGCCAGCAGTTCCCAGGCCAGGGGGCAGGGTGAAGCTTTCTTT.

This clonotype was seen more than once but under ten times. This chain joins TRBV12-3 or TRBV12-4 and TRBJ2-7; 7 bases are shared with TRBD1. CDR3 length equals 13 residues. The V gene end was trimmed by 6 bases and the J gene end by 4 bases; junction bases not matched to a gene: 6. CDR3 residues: CASRYRQGYEQYF. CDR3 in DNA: TGTGCCAGCAGGTATAGACAGGGTTACGAGCAGTACTTC.

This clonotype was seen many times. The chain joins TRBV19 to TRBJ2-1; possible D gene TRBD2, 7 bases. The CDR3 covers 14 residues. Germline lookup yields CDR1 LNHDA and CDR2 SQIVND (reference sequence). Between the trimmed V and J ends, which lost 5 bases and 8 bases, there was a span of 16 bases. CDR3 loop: CASSWAGGLDEQFF. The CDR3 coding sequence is TGTGCCAGTAGTTGGGCCGGGGGGCTCGATGAGCAGTTCTTC.

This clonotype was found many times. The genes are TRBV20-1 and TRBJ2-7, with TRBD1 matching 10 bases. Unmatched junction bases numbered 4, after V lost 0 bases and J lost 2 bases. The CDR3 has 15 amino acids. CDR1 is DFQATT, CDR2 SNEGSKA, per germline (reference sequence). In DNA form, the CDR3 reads TGCAGTGCTAGAGACGCCGGGACAGGGGCCTACGAGCAGTACTTC. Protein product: CSARDAGTGAYEQYF.

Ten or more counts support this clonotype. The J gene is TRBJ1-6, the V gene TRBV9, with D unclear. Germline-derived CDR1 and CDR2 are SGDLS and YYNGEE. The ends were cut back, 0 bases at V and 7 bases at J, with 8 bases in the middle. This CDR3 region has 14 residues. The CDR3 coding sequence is TGTGCCAGCAGCGTAGGTCAGGCAAATTCACCCCTCCACTTT. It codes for CASSVGQANSPLHF.

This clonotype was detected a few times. CDR3 protein: CASSQFSAAYEQYF. The CDR3 DNA reads TGTGCCAGCAGCCAATTTTCAGCAGCCTACGAGCAGTACTTC. The genes are TRBV16 and TRBJ2-7, with no clear D. The CDR3 is made up of 14 amino acids. V was shortened by 1 base and J by 2 bases, with 9 bases between the two germline ends. CDR1 is KGHSY, CDR2 FQNENV, per germline. The complete variable domain, with remaining parts taken from reference TRBV16 and TRBJ2-7, reads GEEVAQTPKHLVRGEGQKAKLYCAPIKGHSYVFWYQQVLKNEFKFLISFQNENVFDETGMPKERFSAKCLPNSPCSLEIQATKLEDSAVYFCASSQFSAAYEQYFGPGTRLTVT.

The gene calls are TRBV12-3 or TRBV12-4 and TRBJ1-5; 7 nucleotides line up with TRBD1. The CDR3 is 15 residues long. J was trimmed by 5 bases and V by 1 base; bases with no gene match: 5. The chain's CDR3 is CASSLVQGGYQPQHF. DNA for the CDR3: TGTGCCAGCAGTTTAGTGCAGGGGGGATATCAGCCCCAGCATTTT.

The CDR3, as DNA: TGTGCCAGCAGCCATCTAGCGGGGGTCACCGGGGAGCTGTTTTTT. This sequence encodes CASSHLAGVTGELFF. V gene TRBV7-2 combines with J gene TRBJ2-2; 10 nucleotides line up with TRBD2. CDR3 length equals 15 residues. With V trimmed by 5 bases and J by 4 bases, 4 bases remained unmatched. Germline V gene data show CDR1 as SGHTA and CDR2 as FQGNSA.

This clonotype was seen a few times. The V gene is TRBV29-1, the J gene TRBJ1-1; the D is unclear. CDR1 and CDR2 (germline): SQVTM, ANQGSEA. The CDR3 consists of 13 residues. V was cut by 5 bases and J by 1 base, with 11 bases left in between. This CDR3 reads CSVTPEWNTEAFF. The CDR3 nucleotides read TGCAGCGTTACCCCAGAGTGGAACACTGAAGCTTTCTTT.

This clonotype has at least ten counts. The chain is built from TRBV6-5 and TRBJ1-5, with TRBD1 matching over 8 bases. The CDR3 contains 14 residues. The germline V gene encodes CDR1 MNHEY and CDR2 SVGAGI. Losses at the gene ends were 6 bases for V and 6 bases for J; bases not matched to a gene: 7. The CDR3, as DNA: TGTGCCAGCAGAGGTCAGGGGGCGAGTCAGCCCCAGCATTTT. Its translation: CASRGQGASQPQHF.

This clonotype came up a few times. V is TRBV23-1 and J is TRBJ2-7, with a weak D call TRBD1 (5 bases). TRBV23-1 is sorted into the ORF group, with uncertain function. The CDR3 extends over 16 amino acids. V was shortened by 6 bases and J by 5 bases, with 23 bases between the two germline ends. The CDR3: CASSRQPQGCFHEQYF. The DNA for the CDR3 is TGCGCCAGCAGCCGGCAACCGCAGGGCTGTTTCCACGAGCAGTACTTC.

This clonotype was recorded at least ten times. The CDR3 DNA sequence: TGCGCCAGCAGCCAAGATCGGGCGGGGGAGGTGTATAATGAGCAGTTCTTC. This encodes CASSQDRAGEVYNEQFF. V usage is TRBV4-1 and J usage is TRBJ2-1; TRBD2 matches 7 bases. The CDR3 is 17 amino acids. Germline V gene lookup returns CDR1 MGHRA and CDR2 YSYEKL. Trimming cost V 0 bases and J 7 bases; bases outside gene matches: 12.

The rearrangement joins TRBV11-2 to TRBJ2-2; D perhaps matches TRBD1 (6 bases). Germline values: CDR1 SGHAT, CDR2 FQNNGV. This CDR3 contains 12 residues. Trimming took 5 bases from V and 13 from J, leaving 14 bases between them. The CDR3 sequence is CASSHYGGRLFF. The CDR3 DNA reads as TGTGCCAGCAGCCACTATGGGGGCAGGCTGTTTTTT.

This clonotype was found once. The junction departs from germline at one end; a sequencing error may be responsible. The CDR3 DNA sequence: TGTGCCAGCAGTCAACAGGGTGCGGGCACTGGAGCTTTCTTT. Amino acids: CASSQQGAGTGAFF. The V and J genes are TRBV6-2 or TRBV6-3 and TRBJ1-1; possible D gene TRBD1, 6 bases. The V gene's germline CDR1 is MNHEY and CDR2 SVGEGT. The CDR3 has 14 residues.

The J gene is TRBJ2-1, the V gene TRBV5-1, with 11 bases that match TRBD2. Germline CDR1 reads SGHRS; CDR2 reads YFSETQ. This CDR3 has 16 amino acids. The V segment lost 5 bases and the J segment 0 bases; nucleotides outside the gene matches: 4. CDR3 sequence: CASRVAGGSSYNEQFF. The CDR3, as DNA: TGCGCCAGCAGAGTAGCGGGGGGGAGCTCCTACAATGAGCAGTTCTTC.

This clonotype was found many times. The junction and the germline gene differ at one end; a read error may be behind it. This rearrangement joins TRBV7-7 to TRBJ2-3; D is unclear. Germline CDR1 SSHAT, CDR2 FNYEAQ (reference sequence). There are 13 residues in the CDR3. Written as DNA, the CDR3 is TGTGCTAGCAACCAGGAGAACACAGATACGCAGTATTTT. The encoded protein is CASNQENTDTQYF.

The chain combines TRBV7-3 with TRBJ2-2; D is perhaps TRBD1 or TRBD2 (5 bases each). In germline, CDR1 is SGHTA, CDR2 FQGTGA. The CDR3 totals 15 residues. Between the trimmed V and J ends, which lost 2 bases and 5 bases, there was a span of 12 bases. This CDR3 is CASSLARAGTGELFF. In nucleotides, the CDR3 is TGTGCCAGCAGCTTAGCGCGGGCAGGGACCGGGGAGCTGTTTTTT.

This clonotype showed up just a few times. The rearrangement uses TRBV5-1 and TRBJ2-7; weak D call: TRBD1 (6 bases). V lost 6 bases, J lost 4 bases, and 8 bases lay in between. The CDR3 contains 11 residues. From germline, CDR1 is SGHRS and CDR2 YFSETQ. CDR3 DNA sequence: TGCGCCAGCAAGGGGGAATACGAGCAGTACTTC. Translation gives CASKGEYEQYF.